Below, one TCR beta chain is given with its context. Its antigen remains unknown. V dropped 2 bases and J dropped 0 bases, with 11 bases sitting between them. This CDR3 comprises 15 residues. CDR1 and CDR2 from the germline V gene are SGHTA and FQGTGA. These data come from a study of cytomegalovirus exposure and HLA in healthy donors. Findings of the study overall: Prior analysis indicated that the majority of TCR beta V segments exhibited productivity approximately 87% or approximately 30% of the time.

The PCR was carried out with 60 Vbeta primers and 13 Jbeta primers. Clones were read by immunoSEQ multiplex PCR, and TCRdb kept only the in-frame ones, dropping some. The table has approximately 86,000 clones, approximately 81% seen once. This clonotype was obtained from a man aged 35 to 55 in good health and CMV-seropositive. The V and J genes are TRBV7-3 and TRBJ2-7, with D possibly being TRBD2 (6 bases). Input material: PBMCs. CDR3 amino acids: CASSLSAGSSYEQYF. Here the CDR3 DNA reads TGTGCCAGCAGCTTATCTGCCGGGAGCTCCTACGAGCAGTACTTC.